The present entry profiles one TCR beta chain with its context. The data were obtained in a study of control samples from healthy donors and cancer patients. This CDR3 region has 16 residues. Germline assignment: CDR1 SNHLY and CDR2 FYNNEI. The ends were cut back, 4 bases at V and 7 bases at J, with 17 bases in the middle. Assay: immunoSEQ multiplex PCR; the TCRdb copy retains only in-frame clones and omits some. The sample has roughly 130,000 clones, roughly 94% seen once. The chain recombines TRBV2 with TRBJ1-6; no clear D gene. The source material was PBMCs. This receptor was obtained from a man between 60 and 75 years old with colorectal cancer. CDR3: CASSGGMLVANSPLHF. The CDR3 DNA is TGTGCCAGCAGTGGTGGGATGTTGGTTGCGAATTCACCCCTCCACTTT.